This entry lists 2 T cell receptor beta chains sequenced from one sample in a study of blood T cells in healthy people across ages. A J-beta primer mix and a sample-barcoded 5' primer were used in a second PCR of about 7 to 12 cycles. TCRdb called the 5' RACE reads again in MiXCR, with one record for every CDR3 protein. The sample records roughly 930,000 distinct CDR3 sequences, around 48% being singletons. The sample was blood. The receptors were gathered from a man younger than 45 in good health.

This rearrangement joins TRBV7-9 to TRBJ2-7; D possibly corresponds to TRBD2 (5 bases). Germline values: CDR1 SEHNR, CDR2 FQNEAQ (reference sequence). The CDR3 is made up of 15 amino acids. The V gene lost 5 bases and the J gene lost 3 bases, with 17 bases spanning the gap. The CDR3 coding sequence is TGTGCCAGCAGCCCAACTGACCGAGGGAACTACGAGCAGTACTTC. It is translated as CASSPTDRGNYEQYF.

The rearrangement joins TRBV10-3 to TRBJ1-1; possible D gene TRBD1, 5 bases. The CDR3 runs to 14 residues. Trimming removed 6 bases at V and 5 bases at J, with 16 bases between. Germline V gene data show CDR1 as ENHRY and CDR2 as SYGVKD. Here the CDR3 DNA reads TGTGCCATCAGCCGGATCGGGGCCAGAACTGAAGCTTTCTTT. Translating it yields CAISRIGARTEAFF.